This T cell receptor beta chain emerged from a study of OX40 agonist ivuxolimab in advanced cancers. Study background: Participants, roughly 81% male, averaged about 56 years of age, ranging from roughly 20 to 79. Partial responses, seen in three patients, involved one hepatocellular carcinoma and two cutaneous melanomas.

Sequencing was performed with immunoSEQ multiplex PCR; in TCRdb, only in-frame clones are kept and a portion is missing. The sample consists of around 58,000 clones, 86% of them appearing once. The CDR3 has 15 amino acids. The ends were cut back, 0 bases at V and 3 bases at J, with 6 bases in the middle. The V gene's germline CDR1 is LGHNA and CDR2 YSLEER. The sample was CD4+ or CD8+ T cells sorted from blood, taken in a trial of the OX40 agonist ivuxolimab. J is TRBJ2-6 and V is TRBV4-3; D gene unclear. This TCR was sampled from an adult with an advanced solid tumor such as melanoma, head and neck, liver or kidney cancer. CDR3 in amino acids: CASSQDSNGANVLTF. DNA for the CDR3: TGCGCCAGCAGCCAAGACTCTAATGGGGCCAACGTCCTGACTTTC.